The TCR beta chain under discussion was sequenced for a study of PD-1 blockade in mismatch repair-deficient tumors. For the study at large: Patients had eleven to twelve mismatch repair-deficient cancer types, all previously treated and progressing. Overall study findings and caveats: Tumor-resident clones, often absent from pretreatment blood, expanded after pembrolizumab and then contracted.

Germline CDR1 MNHEY, CDR2 SVGAGI. The V and J ends lost 4 bases and 3 bases respectively, with 7 bases between them. This CDR3 has 13 amino acids. Using immunoSEQ multiplex PCR, the repertoire was profiled, and TCRdb retains in-frame clones only, with some absent. The sample lists 65,000 to 80,000 clones; around 80% were seen once. This clone has a single count. Its antigen is still unknown. TCRs were sequenced from a few patients responding to pembrolizumab. The J gene is TRBJ1-5, the V gene TRBV6-5; D is ambiguous. This TCR was recovered from an adult with mismatch repair-deficient cancer. Here the sequenced sample was peripheral blood, taken 2 weeks after starting pembrolizumab. The CDR3 DNA follows: TGTGCCAGCAGTTGGGGTTTCAATCAGCCCCAGCATTTT. Amino acids: CASSWGFNQPQHF.